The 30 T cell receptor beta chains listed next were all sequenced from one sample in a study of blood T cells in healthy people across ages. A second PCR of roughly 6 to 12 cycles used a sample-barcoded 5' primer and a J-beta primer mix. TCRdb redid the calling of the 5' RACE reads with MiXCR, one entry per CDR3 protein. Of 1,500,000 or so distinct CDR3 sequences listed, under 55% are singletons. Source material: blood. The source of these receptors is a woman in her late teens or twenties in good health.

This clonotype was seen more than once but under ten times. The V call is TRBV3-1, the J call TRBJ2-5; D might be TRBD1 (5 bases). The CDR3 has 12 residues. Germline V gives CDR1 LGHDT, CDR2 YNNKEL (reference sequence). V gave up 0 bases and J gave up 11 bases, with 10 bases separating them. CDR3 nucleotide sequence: TGTGCCAGCAGCCAAGATTGGGCAGGGCAGTACTTC. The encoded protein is CASSQDWAGQYF.

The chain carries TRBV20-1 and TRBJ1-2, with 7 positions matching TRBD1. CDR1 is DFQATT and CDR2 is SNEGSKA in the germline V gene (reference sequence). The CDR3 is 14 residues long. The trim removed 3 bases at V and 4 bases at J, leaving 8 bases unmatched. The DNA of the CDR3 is TGCAGTGCTAGCCACAGGGGAGTTGTCTATGGCTACACCTTC. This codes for CSASHRGVVYGYTF.

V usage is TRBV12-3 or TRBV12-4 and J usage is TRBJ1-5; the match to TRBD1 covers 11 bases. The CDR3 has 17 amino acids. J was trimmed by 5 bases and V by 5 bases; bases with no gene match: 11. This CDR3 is CASSVGQGAQEHQPQHF. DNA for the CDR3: TGTGCCAGCAGTGTCGGACAGGGGGCTCAGGAACATCAGCCCCAGCATTTT.

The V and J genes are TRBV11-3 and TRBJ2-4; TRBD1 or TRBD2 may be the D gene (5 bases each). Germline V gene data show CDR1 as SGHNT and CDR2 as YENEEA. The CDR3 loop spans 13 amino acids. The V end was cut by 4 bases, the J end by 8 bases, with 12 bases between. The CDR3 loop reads CASSSPGDHIQYF. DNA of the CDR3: TGTGCCAGCAGCTCACCCGGGGACCACATTCAGTACTTC.

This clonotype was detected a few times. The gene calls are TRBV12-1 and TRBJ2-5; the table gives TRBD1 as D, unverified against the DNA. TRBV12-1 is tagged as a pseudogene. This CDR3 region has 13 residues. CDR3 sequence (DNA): TGTGCCAGCAGCCCCGGGACCTGTGAGACCCAGTACTTC. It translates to CASSPGTCETQYF.

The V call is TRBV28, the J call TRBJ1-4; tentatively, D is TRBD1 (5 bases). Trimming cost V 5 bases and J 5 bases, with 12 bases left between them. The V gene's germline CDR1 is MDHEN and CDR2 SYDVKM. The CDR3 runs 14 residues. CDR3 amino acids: CASSPRADNEKLFF. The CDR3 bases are TGTGCCAGCAGTCCCAGGGCTGACAATGAAAAACTGTTTTTT.

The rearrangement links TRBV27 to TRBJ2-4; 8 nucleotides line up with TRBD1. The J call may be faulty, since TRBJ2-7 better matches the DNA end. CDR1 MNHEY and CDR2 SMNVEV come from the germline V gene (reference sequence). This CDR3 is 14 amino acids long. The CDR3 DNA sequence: TGTGCCAGCAGTCGCTTGGACAGGGACTGCGAGCAGTACTTC. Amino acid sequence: CASSRLDRDCEQYF.

CDR3 region: CASSQDLTGREQFF. CDR3 nucleotides: TGTGCCAGCAGCCAAGATCTTACGGGTAGAGAGCAGTTCTTC. V is TRBV4-2 and J is TRBJ2-1; no clear D gene. Germline V lookup: CDR1 LGHNA, CDR2 YNFKEQ. V was trimmed by 0 bases and J by 10 bases, leaving 13 bases between them. The CDR3 contains 14 residues.

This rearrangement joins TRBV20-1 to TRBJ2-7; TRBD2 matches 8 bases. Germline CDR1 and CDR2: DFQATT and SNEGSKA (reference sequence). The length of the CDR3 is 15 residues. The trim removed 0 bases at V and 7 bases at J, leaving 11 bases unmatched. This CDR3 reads CSARERGASYNEQYF. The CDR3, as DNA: TGCAGTGCTAGAGAGCGGGGGGCCTCCTACAATGAGCAGTACTTC.

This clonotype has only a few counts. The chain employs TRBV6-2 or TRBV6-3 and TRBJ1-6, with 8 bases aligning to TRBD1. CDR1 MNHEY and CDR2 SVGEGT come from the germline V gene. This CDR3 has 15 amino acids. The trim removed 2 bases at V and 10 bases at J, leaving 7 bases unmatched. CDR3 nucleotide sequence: TGTGCCAGCAGTTACCCGACAGGGGTGGGCTCACCCCTCCACTTT. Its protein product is CASSYPTGVGSPLHF.

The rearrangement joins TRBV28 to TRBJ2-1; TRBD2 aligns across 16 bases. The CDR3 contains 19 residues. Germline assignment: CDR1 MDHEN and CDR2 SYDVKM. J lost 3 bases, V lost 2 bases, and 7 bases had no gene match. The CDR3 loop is CASSLEGTSGRAYYNEQFF. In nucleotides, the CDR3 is TGTGCCAGCAGTTTAGAGGGGACTAGCGGGAGGGCCTACTACAATGAGCAGTTCTTC.

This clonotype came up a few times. The CDR3 DNA reads TGTGCCAGCAGCCGACGACCGTCGACGATGTGGGTGGCAAAAGAGACCCAGTACTTC. Its protein product is CASSRRPSTMWVAKETQYF. The rearrangement uses TRBV6-1 and TRBJ2-4, with D unclear. The J call may be in error: the DNA end matches TRBJ2-5 better. The germline V gene has CDR1 MNHNS and CDR2 SASEGT. The CDR3 has 19 amino acids.

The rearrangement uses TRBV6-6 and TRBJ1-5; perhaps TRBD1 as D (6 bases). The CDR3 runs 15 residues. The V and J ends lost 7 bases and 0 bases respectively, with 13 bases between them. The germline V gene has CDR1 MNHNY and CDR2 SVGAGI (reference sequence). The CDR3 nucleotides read TGTGCCAGCATTCCCGGGGGGGCTAGCAATCAGCCCCAGCATTTT. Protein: CASIPGGASNQPQHF.

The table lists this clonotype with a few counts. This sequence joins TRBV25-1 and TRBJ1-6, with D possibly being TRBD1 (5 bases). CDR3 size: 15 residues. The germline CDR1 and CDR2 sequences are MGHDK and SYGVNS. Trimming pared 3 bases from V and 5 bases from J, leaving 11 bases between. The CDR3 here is CASSDGGRNNSPLHF. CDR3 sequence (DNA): TGTGCCAGCAGTGATGGGGGACGGAATAATTCACCCCTCCACTTT.

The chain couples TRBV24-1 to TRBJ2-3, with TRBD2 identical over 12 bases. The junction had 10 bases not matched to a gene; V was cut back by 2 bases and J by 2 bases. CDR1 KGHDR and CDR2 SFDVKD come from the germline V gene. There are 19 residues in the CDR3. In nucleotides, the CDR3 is TGTGCCACCAGTGATTCAGTACCGCGGACTAGCGGGATCACAGATACGCAGTATTTT. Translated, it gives CATSDSVPRTSGITDTQYF.

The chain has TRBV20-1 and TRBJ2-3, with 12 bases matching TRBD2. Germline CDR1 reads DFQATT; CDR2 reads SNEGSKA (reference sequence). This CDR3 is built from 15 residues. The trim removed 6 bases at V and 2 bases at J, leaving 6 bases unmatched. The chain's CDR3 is CSAEGLAGPTDTQYF. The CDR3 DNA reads TGCAGTGCCGAGGGACTAGCGGGCCCCACAGATACGCAGTATTTT.

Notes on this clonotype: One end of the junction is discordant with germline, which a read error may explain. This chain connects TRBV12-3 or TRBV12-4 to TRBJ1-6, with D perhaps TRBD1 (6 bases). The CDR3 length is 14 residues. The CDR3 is CAGSFAGVNSPLHF. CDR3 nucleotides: TGTGCCGGCAGTTTTGCAGGGGTGAATTCACCCCTCCACTTT.

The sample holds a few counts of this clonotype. In DNA, the CDR3 is TGTGCCAGCAGTTACCGGAGAAGGACTGAAGCTTTCTTT. Translating it yields CASSYRRRTEAFF. This rearrangement joins TRBV12-3 or TRBV12-4 to TRBJ1-1; D remains ambiguous. The V end was cut by 4 bases, the J end by 5 bases, with 11 bases between. The CDR3 extends over 13 amino acids.

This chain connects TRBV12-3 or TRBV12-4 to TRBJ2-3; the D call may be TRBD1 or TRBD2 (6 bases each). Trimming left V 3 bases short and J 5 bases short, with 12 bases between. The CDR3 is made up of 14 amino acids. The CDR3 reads CASSFGGQGDTQYF. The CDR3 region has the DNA TGTGCCAGCAGTTTTGGGGGGCAGGGAGATACGCAGTATTTT.

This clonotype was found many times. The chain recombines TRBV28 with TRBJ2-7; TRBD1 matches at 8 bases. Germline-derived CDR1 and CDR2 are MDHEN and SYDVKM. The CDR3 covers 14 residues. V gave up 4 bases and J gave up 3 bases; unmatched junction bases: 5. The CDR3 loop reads CASSSGTGLYEQYF. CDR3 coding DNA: TGTGCCAGCAGTTCCGGGACAGGTCTCTACGAGCAGTACTTC.

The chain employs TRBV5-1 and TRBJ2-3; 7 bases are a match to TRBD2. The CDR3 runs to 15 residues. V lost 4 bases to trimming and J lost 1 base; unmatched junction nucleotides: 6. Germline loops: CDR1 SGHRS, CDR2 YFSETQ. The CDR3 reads CASSRAAGGTDTQYF. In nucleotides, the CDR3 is TGCGCCAGCAGCCGCGCGGCGGGGGGCACAGATACGCAGTATTTT.

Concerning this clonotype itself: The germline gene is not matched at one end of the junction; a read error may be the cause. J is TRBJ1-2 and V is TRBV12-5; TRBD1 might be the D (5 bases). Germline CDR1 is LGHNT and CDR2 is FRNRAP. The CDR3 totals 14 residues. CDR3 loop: CASGLDQGGYGHTF. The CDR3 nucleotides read TGTGCTAGTGGTTTGGACCAGGGTGGCTATGGCCACACCTTC.

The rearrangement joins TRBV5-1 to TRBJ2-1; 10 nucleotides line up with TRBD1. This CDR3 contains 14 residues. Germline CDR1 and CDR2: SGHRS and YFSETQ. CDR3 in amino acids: CVSSGTGVYNEQFF. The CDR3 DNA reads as TGCGTCAGTAGCGGGACAGGGGTCTACAATGAGCAGTTCTTC.

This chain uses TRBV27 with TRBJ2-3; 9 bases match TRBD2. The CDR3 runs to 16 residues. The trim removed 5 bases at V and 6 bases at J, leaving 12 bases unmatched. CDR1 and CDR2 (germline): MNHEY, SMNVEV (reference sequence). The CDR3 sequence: CASSPGTSLVWDTQYF. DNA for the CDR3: TGTGCCAGCAGTCCCGGGACTAGCCTCGTGTGGGATACGCAGTATTTT.

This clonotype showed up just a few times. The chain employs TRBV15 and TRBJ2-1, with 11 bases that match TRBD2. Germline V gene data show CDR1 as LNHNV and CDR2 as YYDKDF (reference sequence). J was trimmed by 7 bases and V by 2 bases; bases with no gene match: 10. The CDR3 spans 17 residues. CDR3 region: CATSRNAGTSGSNEQFF. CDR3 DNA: TGTGCCACCAGCAGAAATGCCGGGACTAGCGGTTCTAATGAGCAGTTCTTC.

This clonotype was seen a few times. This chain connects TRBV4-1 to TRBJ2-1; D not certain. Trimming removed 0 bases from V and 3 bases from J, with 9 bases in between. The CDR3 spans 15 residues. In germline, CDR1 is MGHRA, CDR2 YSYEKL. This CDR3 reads CASSQDRPDYNEQFF. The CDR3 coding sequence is TGCGCCAGCAGCCAAGATAGACCGGACTACAATGAGCAGTTCTTC.

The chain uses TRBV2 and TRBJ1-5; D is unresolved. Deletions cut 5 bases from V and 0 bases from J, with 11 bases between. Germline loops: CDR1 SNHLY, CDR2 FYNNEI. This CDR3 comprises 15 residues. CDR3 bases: TGTGCCAGCAGTCGAGTGAGATATAGCAATCAGCCCCAGCATTTT. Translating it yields CASSRVRYSNQPQHF.

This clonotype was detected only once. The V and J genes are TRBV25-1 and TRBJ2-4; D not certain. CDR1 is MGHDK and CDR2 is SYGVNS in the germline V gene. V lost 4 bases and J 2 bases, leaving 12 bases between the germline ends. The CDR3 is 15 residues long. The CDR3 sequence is CASSGRGASKNIQYF. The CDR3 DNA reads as TGTGCCAGCAGTGGACGAGGTGCTTCCAAAAACATTCAGTACTTC.

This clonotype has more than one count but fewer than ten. CDR3 residues: CASSFPLGYEQFF. Here the CDR3 DNA reads TGTGCCAGCAGCTTTCCCTTGGGGTATGAGCAGTTCTTC. The chain carries TRBV12-3 or TRBV12-4 and TRBJ2-1; D remains ambiguous. Trimming pared 6 bases from V and 8 bases from J, leaving 14 bases between. This CDR3 region has 13 residues.

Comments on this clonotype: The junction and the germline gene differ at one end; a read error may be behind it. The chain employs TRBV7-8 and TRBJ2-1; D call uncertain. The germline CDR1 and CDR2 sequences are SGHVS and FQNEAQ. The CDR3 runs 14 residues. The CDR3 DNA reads TGTGCCAGCAGCCCTGGAGCCGCTCACAATGAGCATTTCTTC. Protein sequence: CASSPGAAHNEHFF.